This record concerns one TCR beta chain sequence. Per the study methods: It was from reference gene primer amplification that nucleated cell counts were estimated. The table came from immunoSEQ multiplex PCR; TCRdb's copy has only in-frame clones and leaves some out. The DNA was the basis for D and trimming; V, J and clone size are from that table. In the table there are some 49,000 clones, over 85% of which are singletons. The data originate from a study of blood T cell repertoires in COVID-19. For the study at large: Collection of acute and convalescent COVID-19 samples took place in the United States, Italy and Spain. The analysed material was cDNA or gDNA that came from T cells, B-cell-depleted T cells, or PBMCs.

V trimming: 5 bases; J trimming: 3 bases; junction bases outside the gene matches: 9. The CDR3 spans 16 residues. Per the germline V gene, CDR1 is MDHEN and CDR2 is SYDVKM. The sample was peripheral blood. The rearrangement links TRBV28 to TRBJ2-1, with 8 bases aligning to TRBD1. The TCR sequence derives from a man between 65 and 80 years old with active COVID-19. CDR3 bases: TGTGCCAGCAGTACCATGACACAGGGGGGCTACAATGAGCAGTTCTTC. Its translation: CASSTMTQGGYNEQFF. The full variable domain, in which reference TRBV28 and TRBJ2-1 provide the parts outside the CDR3, is DVKVTQSSRYLVKRTGEKVFLECVQDMDHENMFWYRQDPGLGLRLIYFSYDVKMKEKGDIPEGYSVSREKKERFSLILESASTNQTSMYLCASSTMTQGGYNEQFFGPGTRLTVL.